The present TCR beta chain was sequenced within a study of OX40 agonist ivuxolimab in advanced cancers. Concerning the study at large: Ivuxolimab was an agonistic, fully human IgG2 monoclonal antibody directed against OX40 (CD134), a costimulatory receptor. Among the 52 dose-escalation patients, some 20 had hepatocellular carcinoma, roughly 15 melanoma, 9 renal cell carcinoma and 9 head and neck cancer. Peripheral TCRbeta sequencing aimed to test whether ivuxolimab altered TCR sequence diversity and caused clonal T-cell expansion. Prior anti-PD-1, anti-PD-L1 or anti-CTLA-4 therapy was permitted, and checkpoint inhibitors had been received by more than 35% of dose-escalation patients. In the dose-escalation cohort, 65% to 90% of patients were male, and the mean age was around 60 years, with a range of roughly 20 to 80. Intravenous ivuxolimab was administered to patients every 2 weeks at six dose levels: 0.01, 0.1, 0.3, 1.5, 3 and 10 mg/kg. Partial responses were achieved by three dose-escalation patients, of whom one had hepatocellular carcinoma and two had cutaneous melanoma. The paper reports the monotherapy dose-escalation portion (N of about 54 patients) of the phase I ivuxolimab trial.

Here is what the overall study found, with its caveats: The antigen specificity of the clonally expanded peripheral T cells was not determined. Low levels of normalized T-cell clonal expansion were also seen in some nonresponding patients. At doses of 0.1 to 3.0 mg/kg, clonal expansion of both CD4+ and CD8+ blood T cells was observed from baseline to week 6. In partial responders in the 0.1-3.0 mg/kg groups, normalized peripheral clonal expansion was found to be among the lowest, especially among CD8+ T cells. After ivuxolimab, expanded clones were on average more numerous among CD8+ T cells than among CD4+ T cells.

To sequence the TCRbeta CDR3 region, genomic DNA was isolated from the sorted cells. The immunoSEQ Assay was used to sequence the TCRbeta CDR3 regions. TCRdb provides this immuneACCESS table in a form limited to in-frame rearrangements. Some clones are lacking; in checked studies, under half of them reflect an unresolved V gene, and why the rest are absent is not known. The sample table records about 32,000 clones; roughly 72% of these occur just once. The ten biggest clones cover over 20% of the sample. V and J are truncated by 2 bases and 3 bases respectively, leaving an intervening sequence of 10 bases. Based on the germline V gene (reference sequence), the CDR1 and CDR2 sequences are LNHNV and YYDKDF. From the cysteine through the phenylalanine, the CDR3 covers 14 amino acids. Solely the CDR3 DNA is kept, with 42 bases framed from the first base. Patients with autoimmune disease history or receiving systemic immunosuppression were excluded from the trial. Peripheral blood for TCR sequencing was drawn from every dose cohort at baseline, at cycle 4 day 1 and at cycle 7 day 1. Samples were obtained from an open-label, multicenter, first-in-human phase I dose-escalation trial of ivuxolimab. Adults with locally advanced or metastatic melanoma, renal cell, hepatocellular, or head and neck squamous cell carcinoma were enrolled in the trial. Before TCR sequencing, CD4+ T cells and CD8+ T cells were sorted from peripheral blood as separate populations.

Points on this clone: This receptor's antigen is unknown. Base qualities were left out, and no much larger clone turns up one base away.

This chain joins TRBV15 to TRBJ1-1; the D gene remains uncertain. The sequencing used CD4+ or CD8+ T cells sorted from blood, collected in a trial of the OX40 agonist ivuxolimab. The receptor comes from an adult with an advanced solid tumor such as melanoma, head and neck, liver or kidney cancer. The nucleotides are TGTGCCACCAGCAGAAAAGGTGGGGACACTGAAGCTTTCTTT. This yields the protein CATSRKGGDTEAFF.